A selection of T cell receptor beta chains follows, all from one sample in a study of T-cell reconstitution after alpha-beta-depleted transplantation in children. A single record per CDR3 protein comes from TCRdb applying MiXCR to the PCR reads. The sample shows about 870,000 distinct CDR3 sequences, roughly 15% of them seen only once. Material: PBMCs, mostly from graft donor cells, obtained 360 days after TCRalphabeta/CD19-depleted stem cell transplant. The receptors derive from a male patient younger than 18 who had a stem cell transplant for acute lymphoblastic leukemia, so the T cells may come from the graft donor. The CDR3 runs from the conserved cysteine through the conserved F or W. Each record gives: clone size, J gene, CDR3 length, V gene, D gene, CDR3 protein, CDR3 DNA. D genes are given only for firm matches. Clone size is not always given. Where it is, it says once, few, many or a class for expanded clones.

>many|TRBJ2-2|13|TRBV28|NA
CASSRGDFGELFF
TGTGCCAGCAGTCGAGGTGATTTCGGGGAGCTGTTTTTT
>few|TRBJ2-2|15|TRBV7-9|NA
CASSNADSNTGELFF
TGTGCCAGCAGCAACGCCGACTCGAACACCGGGGAGCTGTTTTTT
>NA|TRBJ2-5|14|TRBV29-1|TRBD2
CSVEEEREVETQYF
TGCAGCGTTGAAGAGGAGCGGGAGGTGGAGACCCAGTACTTC
>NA|TRBJ2-1|16|TRBV12-3/TRBV12-4|TRBD2
CASSLGVGRARYEQFF
TGTGCCAGCAGTTTAGGGGTCGGGAGGGCCAGGTATGAGCAGTTCTTC
>NA|TRBJ1-4|14|TRBV5-6|NA
CARSRGLTNEKLFF
TGTGCCAGGAGCCGGGGGCTCACTAATGAAAAACTGTTTTTT
>few|TRBJ2-2|14|TRBV3-1|NA
CASSLLVYTGELFF
TGTGCCAGCAGCCTTTTGGTATACACCGGGGAGCTGTTTTTT
>few|TRBJ2-2|16|TRBV4-1|NA
CASSQSPGVFSGELFF
TGCGCCAGCAGCCAATCCCCAGGGGTTTTCTCCGGGGAGCTGTTTTTT
>few|TRBJ1-4|12|TRBV5-1|NA
CASRFGSEKLFF
TGCGCCAGCAGGTTTGGTAGTGAAAAACTGTTTTTT
>few|TRBJ1-5|19|TRBV27|TRBD1
CASSTVQGPHPYRNQPQHF
TGTGCCAGCAGTACCGTACAGGGGCCGCACCCTTATCGCAATCAGCCCCAGCATTTT
>NA|TRBJ2-5|13|TRBV4-1|NA
CASSQIGGETQYF
TGCGCCAGCAGCCAGATTGGAGGGGAGACCCAGTACTTC
>NA|TRBJ2-7|15|TRBV7-9|TRBD1
CASSSTGDDPYEQYF
TGTGCCAGCAGCTCTACAGGGGATGACCCCTACGAGCAGTACTTC
>NA|TRBJ2-1|14|TRBV18|NA
CASQTRSSYNEQFF
TGTGCCAGCCAGACACGGAGCTCCTACAATGAGCAGTTCTTC
>NA|TRBJ2-7|13|TRBV10-3|TRBD1
CAISEHRGYEQYF
TGTGCCATCAGTGAGCACAGGGGCTACGAGCAGTACTTC
>few|TRBJ1-2|13|TRBV20-1|NA
CSARNQVLYGYTF
TGCAGTGCTCGTAACCAGGTGCTCTATGGCTACACCTTC
>many|TRBJ2-1|15|TRBV12-3/TRBV12-4|TRBD2
CASSPGLAGWDEQFF
TGTGCCAGCTCACCGGGACTAGCGGGATGGGATGAGCAGTTCTTC
>NA|TRBJ2-3|15|TRBV29-1|TRBD1
CSVVTGQGRTDTQYF
TGCAGCGTGGTTACGGGACAGGGGCGCACAGATACGCAGTATTTT
>NA|TRBJ2-7|11|TRBV12-3/TRBV12-4|NA
CASSRAGEQYF
TGTGCCAGCAGTCGCGCCGGCGAGCAGTACTTC
>NA|TRBJ2-7|14|TRBV7-9|NA
CASSLAAGWDEQYF
TGTGCCAGCAGCTTAGCGGCAGGGTGGGACGAGCAGTACTTC
>few|TRBJ1-1|16|TRBV5-1|NA
CASSLVLGVTNTEAFF
TGCGCCAGCAGCTTGGTTCTGGGCGTCACGAACACTGAAGCTTTCTTT
>few|TRBJ2-1|13|TRBV12-3/TRBV12-4|NA
CASSFSGLRNPFF
TGTGCCAGCAGTTTTTCGGGCTTAAGGAACCCGTTCTTC
>few|TRBJ2-2|17|TRBV5-1|NA
CASSLTRTGFSSGELFF
TGCGCCAGCAGCCTGACCCGGACGGGTTTCTCATCCGGGGAGCTGTTTTTT
>few|TRBJ1-2|14|TRBV6-1|TRBD1
CACQHEGALGGYTF
TGTGCCTGTCAGCACGAGGGGGCCCTAGGGGGCTACACCTTC
>few|TRBJ2-1|13|TRBV11-1|NA
CASTGFPYNEQFF
TGTGCCAGCACCGGATTTCCCTACAATGAGCAGTTCTTC
>NA|TRBJ2-5|12|TRBV20-1|NA
CSARDFGTTQYF
TGCAGTGCTAGAGATTTCGGTACGACCCAGTACTTC
>NA|TRBJ1-1|15|TRBV10-3|TRBD1
CATTGTGGRNTEAFF
TGTGCCACCACCGGGACAGGGGGCCGGAACACTGAAGCTTTCTTT
>many|TRBJ2-7|17|TRBV27|TRBD2
CASSPGLAGLSGYEQYF
TGTGCCAGCAGTCCGGGACTAGCGGGACTCTCGGGCTACGAGCAGTACTTC
>NA|TRBJ1-4|16|TRBV2|TRBD1
CASLFGQGQIDEKLFF
TGTGCCAGTCTATTCGGACAGGGACAAATTGATGAAAAACTGTTTTTT
>NA|TRBJ1-6|13|TRBV11-2|NA
CASMRRGVSPLHF
TGTGCCAGCATGCGGCGGGGGGTTTCACCCCTCCACTTT
>NA|TRBJ2-1|17|TRBV29-1|TRBD2
CSVEGGGGSLRINEQFF
TGCAGCGTTGAAGGGGGCGGCGGGAGTCTCCGAATCAATGAGCAGTTCTTC
>NA|TRBJ1-1|13|TRBV20-1|TRBD1
CSASDRGLRKAFF
TGCAGTGCTAGCGACAGGGGGTTGCGGAAAGCTTTCTTT
>NA|TRBJ1-2|14|TRBV15|NA
CATSRLRDADGYTF
TGTGCCACCAGCAGACTCCGGGACGCTGATGGCTACACCTTC
>NA|TRBJ2-7|15|TRBV29-1|NA
CSSLGGQGSSYEQYF
TGCAGCTCCCTAGGTGGGCAGGGGAGCTCCTACGAGCAGTACTTC
>few|TRBJ2-2|14|TRBV29-1|TRBD2
CSVRGRFGTGELFF
TGCAGCGTTCGCGGGAGGTTCGGGACCGGGGAGCTGTTTTTT
>NA|TRBJ2-2|11|TRBV5-1|NA
CASLGPGELFF
TGCGCCAGCTTGGGCCCCGGGGAGCTGTTTTTT
>NA|TRBJ2-3|18|TRBV7-8|TRBD2
CASSPSRTSGRSTDTQYF
TGTGCCAGCAGCCCCTCCCGGACTAGCGGGAGGAGCACAGATACGCAGTATTTT
>NA|TRBJ1-5|15|TRBV7-8|TRBD1
CASGGDRSGNQPQHF
TGTGCCAGCGGGGGGGACAGGTCAGGCAATCAGCCCCAGCATTTT
>many|TRBJ2-1|13|TRBV20-1|NA
CSARDRILNEQFF
TGCAGTGCTAGAGATCGGATTCTCAATGAGCAGTTCTTC
>many|TRBJ2-5|15|TRBV6-2/TRBV6-3|NA
CASITSRRRRETQYF
TGTGCCAGCATCACTAGCAGACGTCGCCGAGAGACCCAGTACTTC
>many|TRBJ2-2|15|TRBV5-1|TRBD2
CASSFSGRNTGELFF
TGTGCCAGCAGTTTTAGCGGGAGGAACACCGGGGAGCTGTTTTTT
>NA|TRBJ1-2|17|TRBV24-1|NA
CATSDGSRLQGGYGYTF
TGTGCCACCAGTGATGGCTCAAGATTACAGGGCGGCTATGGCTACACCTTC
>NA|TRBJ2-7|9|TRBV23-1|NA
CASSQWGYF
TGCGCCAGCAGTCAATGGGGATACTTC
>few|TRBJ2-1|20|TRBV5-1|NA
CASSLSGSLYPKSSYNEQFF
TGCGCCAGCAGCTTGAGTGGATCCCTATACCCCAAAAGCTCCTACAATGAGCAGTTCTTC
>few|TRBJ2-7|15|TRBV5-1|TRBD1
CASSKTTGGWHEQYF
TGCGCCAGCAGCAAGACCACAGGGGGCTGGCACGAGCAGTACTTC
>NA|TRBJ2-3|14|TRBV10-3|NA
CAIMGGVKTDTQYF
TGTGCCATCATGGGCGGGGTAAAAACAGATACGCAGTATTTT
>few|TRBJ2-5|14|TRBV7-7|TRBD1
CASSLGQGKRTQYF
TGTGCCAGCAGCTTAGGACAGGGGAAGAGGACCCAGTACTTC
>NA|TRBJ2-5|13|TRBV29-1|NA
CTLGHPGGETQYF
TGCACCCTGGGGCACCCCGGTGGAGAGACCCAGTACTTC